This T cell receptor (beta chain) was documented in a study of cytomegalovirus exposure and HLA in healthy donors (dated by TCRdb to about 2017). Concerning the study at large: An earlier analysis of about 560 of the donors reported 276 Gb of sequence data and some 110 million unique TCR beta sequences obtained from about 179 million T cells. Across 398 genotyped donors of the cohort, an average of approximately 200,000 unique TCR beta nucleotide sequences per donor were sequenced, and 15% to 20% of those sequences were non-productive. Genome-wide SNP genotypes for about 65% of the 666 donors were used in a later genetic analysis, which treated that subset as a discovery cohort. Five DR-DQ haplotypes were treated as single units for association and clustering because of strong linkage in the cohort. The later analysis used no new phenotypic data to find candidate immune exposures, relying instead on TCR beta sequences and their occurrence across donors. The study aimed to test whether cataloging public T cell receptors could reveal signatures of past pathogen exposure. A later analysis re-analyzed previously published TCR beta repertoires from about 730 donors and added high-resolution HLA genotyping to study TCR occurrence patterns. Every repertoire in the discovery cohort had been generated on one and the same sequencing platform. To predict cytomegalovirus infection status, the study combined high-throughput TCR immunosequencing, statistical association of individual TCRs with disease status, and machine learning. Approximately 300 gigabases of sequencing data and approximately 80 million unique TCR sequences were included in an early release covering about 700 HLA-typed donors. The genetic ancestry cluster associated with self-reported Caucasian donors included 81% of the approximately 400 genotyped donors. Besides the first cohort of roughly 700 subjects, a separate validation cohort made up of roughly 120 different subjects was used. The number of donors typed differed by locus, with roughly 629-640 for A, B, C, DRB1 and DQB1, 522 for DQA1, 600 to 610 for DPA1, and under 490 for DPB1. The T cell repertoires of around 730 subjects were profiled by immunosequencing and related to cytomegalovirus serostatus. Both class I and class II loci were covered by HLA typing, at four-digit resolution. Donor age, sex, ethnicity and CMV serostatus were compiled alongside the repertoire data. To decide whether each TCR beta V gene segment behaved as functional or pseudogenic, an earlier analysis of some 600 of the donors relied on high-throughput TCR beta sequencing. Overall results and qualifications from the work: In a later analysis, most CMV-associated TCR beta chains were found to appear HLA-restricted, with HLA associations seemingly driven largely by CMV exposure. Broadly in line with IMGT annotations, most TCR beta V segments showed up in productive rearrangements about 87% or about 30% of the time in an earlier analysis of around 600 of the donors. A later analysis reported that several top co-occurrence clusters appeared linked to parvovirus B19, influenza, CMV and Epstein-Barr virus. The 87-base-pair reads could not distinguish some IMGT-functional V segments, including TRBV6-2 and TRBV6-3, so those segments were excluded. Assigning TCR associations to individual alleles was difficult when HLA alleles, especially DR and DQ, strongly co-occurred. A group of highly shared sequence variants was considered likely to be a technical artifact of the sequencing pipeline. A later genetic analysis reported fewer N-insertions in productive TCRs among donors in an Asian-associated ancestry cluster than the roughly 690-donor mean. The presence/absence analyses assumed that sequencing depth was roughly uniform across donors, and that assumption may not be true. The classifier was reported to diagnose cytomegalovirus status with high specificity and sensitivity in both the original cohort and the validation cohort. The authors suggested that the approach could potentially be extended to other disease states and immunological phenotypes. Compared with equally common non-associated chains, HLA-associated TCR beta chains in a later analysis were more clonally expanded and had lower generation probabilities. A further reported finding was that TCR beta sequences accurately predicted the HLA-A and HLA-B alleles for most subjects in the first cohort. Because counts were too low, roughly 17 rarely observed V segments, including chromosome 9 orphons, were left out of the earlier analysis of a few hundred of the donors. A later analysis associated about 18,000 TCR beta sequences with specific HLA alleles at a false discovery rate of 0.05. In the study, about 150 TCR beta chains were listed as associated with cytomegalovirus. In a later analysis, the rate of TCR association differed among HLA loci, with DRB1 alleles having the most associated TCRs and HLA-C alleles having the fewest. A few of the identified cytomegalovirus-associated TCR beta chains were confirmed in vitro to be specific for cytomegalovirus antigens. Linkage disequilibrium might explain the correlated functional status among segregating V segments, but an unknown experimental factor could not be ruled out. While some public TCRs were present in many individuals, most TCR sequences turned up only very rarely across donors. In a later genetic analysis, a missense DCLRE1C variant was associated with V-gene and J-gene trimming of TCR beta chains, and the association was replicated in an independent cohort. Because HLA typing was missing for some donors at each locus, association tests included only the typed subset. This cohort had only TCR beta chains sequenced, and the lack of alpha or paired-chain data limited which features could be detected. CMV serostatus was the only immune exposure information available for the cohort.

In total, just over 650 healthy bone marrow donors made up the cohort. Cohort members were all nominally healthy when sampled, although unrecorded immune exposures were likely present. The donor was CMV seropositive and belonged to the group of some 290 seropositive cohort members. A peripheral blood sample was provided by each donor, and peripheral blood mononuclear cells were used for TCR beta sequencing. The Qiagen DNeasy Blood Extraction Kit was used to extract genomic DNA from the blood cell samples. Libraries were prepared through the immunoSEQ multiplex PCR assay. For the multiplex PCR, a mixture combining 60 forward primers for TCR Vbeta segments and 13 reverse primers for TCR Jbeta segments was used. Amplification of the CDR3 region of rearranged TCR beta genes was performed with a multiplex PCR assay on genomic DNA. The Illumina HiSeq System was used to sequence the amplified TCR beta libraries as 87-base-pair reads. In the source study's methods: Across the roughly 670 repertoires, a later analysis counted tens of millions of unique TCR beta chains, 9 million to 14 million of which were shared by at least two donors. Raw reads were error-corrected and collapsed into unique sequences with a nearest-neighbor algorithm that merged closely related sequences to remove PCR and sequencing errors. To assign V, D and J gene segments, CDR3 sequences were aligned to IMGT reference sequences. Each retained sequence needed at least a six-nucleotide match to both a V gene segment and a J gene segment. A rearrangement counted as productive if the CDR3 had no stop codons and remained in frame with V and J, and every other rearrangement counted as non-productive. CDR3 was defined by IMGT convention, running from the second conserved V-encoded cysteine to the conserved J-encoded phenylalanine. The earlier analysis of a few hundred of the donors excluded any sequence lacking an unambiguous match to a single V gene segment. An earlier analysis of almost 600 of the donors classified V segments as functional when productive rearrangements were above 56.7% and as segregating when the standard deviation between donors was above 5%. A statistical classification framework was developed to diagnose cytomegalovirus status using the catalog of TCR beta chain sequences. V and J gene assignment, in a later analysis, came from comparing TCR nucleotide sequences with IMGT/GENE-DB human TR gene sequences. In a later analysis, CDR3 sequences and most-parsimonious VDJ recombination scenarios were assigned using the TCRdist pipeline. In a later analysis, each TCR beta chain was defined by its CDR3 amino acid sequence together with its V-gene family, and reads lacking a unique V-gene family were excluded. To address suspected cross-contamination and a sequencing artifact, a later analysis removed approximately 600 highly shared, low-generation-probability nucleotide sequences. For each public chain, a later analysis derived a clonal expansion index from normalized ranks of inferred template counts within each repertoire. In a later analysis, generation probabilities were computed using a VDJ recombination model fitted to out-of-frame rearrangements, and the results were checked against IGoR. In a later analysis, TCR-TCR, TCR-HLA and TCR-CMV co-occurrence was scored with hypergeometric tests, and a repertoire-size bias correction was applied to TCR pairs. To estimate false discovery rates, a later analysis permuted the HLA or CMV assignments 20 times. A later analysis grouped co-occurring TCRs with DBSCAN, adding TCRdist sequence similarity when clustering within HLA-allele-positive subsets. Co-occurrence clustering excluded repertoires with fewer than 30,000 or more than 120,000 public chains, plus five with anomalous nucleotide sharing. The clones in this table, taken by TCRdb from immuneACCESS, are in-frame only. Not every clone is retained; where verified, under half of the shortfall comes from an unresolved V gene, and the cause of the rest is unknown. The V and J calls and clone size are taken from that table; D and trimming were inferred from the DNA. The sample records 90,000 to 100,000 clones, 65% of which are singletons. Of the sample, over 5% is held by the ten largest clones.

With regard to this clone: Its antigen target is currently unknown. It has no much larger one-base neighbor in the sample; base qualities were not kept.

The germline V gene encodes CDR1 KGHSH and CDR2 LQKENI. Measured from the cysteine to the phenylalanine, the CDR3 is 15 residues long. Kept here is only the CDR3 DNA, which spans 45 bases and is read in frame from base 1. Ends trimmed: V by 4 bases, J by 7 bases; bases unmatched to a gene: 5. Material for sequencing was PBMCs. This clonotype originated in a boy younger than 18 in good health and CMV-seropositive. The rearrangement joined TRBV18 to TRBJ1-6; 9 nucleotides in the junction match TRBD1. The CDR3 corresponds to CASSRLGTGNSPLHF. The sequenced DNA is TGTGCCAGCTCACGGCTTGGGACAGGGAATTCACCCCTCCACTTT.